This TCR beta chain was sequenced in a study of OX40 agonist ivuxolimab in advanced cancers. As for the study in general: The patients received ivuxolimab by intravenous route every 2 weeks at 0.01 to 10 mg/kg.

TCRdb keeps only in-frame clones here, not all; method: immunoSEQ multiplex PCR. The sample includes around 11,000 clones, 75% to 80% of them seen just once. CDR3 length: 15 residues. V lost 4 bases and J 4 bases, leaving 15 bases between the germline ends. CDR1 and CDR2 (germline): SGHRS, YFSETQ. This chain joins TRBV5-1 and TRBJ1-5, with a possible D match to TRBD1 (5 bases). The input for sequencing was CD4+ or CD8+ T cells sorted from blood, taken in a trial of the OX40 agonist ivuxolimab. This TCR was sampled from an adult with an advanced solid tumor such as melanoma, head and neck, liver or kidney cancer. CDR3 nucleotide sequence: TGCGCCAGCAGCACGAGCAGGGACCAAAATCAGCCCCAGCATTTT. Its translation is CASSTSRDQNQPQHF.